This T cell receptor beta chain was profiled in a study of blood T cell repertoires in COVID-19 (TCRdb year 2020). Regarding the complete study: Collaborator samples came from the United States, Italy and Spain and covered acute and convalescent phases of COVID-19. The material from the prospective study consisted of cDNA or gDNA derived from T cells, B-cell-depleted T cells, or PBMCs. Deeply sampled blood TCRbeta repertoires from subjects exposed to, actively infected with, or recovered from COVID-19 were included in the dataset. The repertoires were made available in a free public database intended to serve as a resource for research on the immune response to SARS-CoV-2. The samples were drawn from the first 160 participants of the ongoing ImmuneRACE study and from more than 1,000 subjects provided by 6 global collaborators. Nearly every sample came with metadata listing a de-identified subject ID, COVID-19 status, age in years and sex. Where available, HLA class I and class II types were obtained from metadata supplied by the sample provider rather than from assay-based typing.

Collaborating institutions collected whole blood in K2EDTA tubes following their own protocols. For TCRbeta analysis, collaborators shipped samples in one of three forms: frozen whole blood, isolated PBMCs, or DNA extracted from either of those sample types. TCRbeta CDR3 regions were amplified from genomic DNA by means of the immunoSEQ Assay, a bias-controlled multiplex PCR. In the source study's methods: The number of nucleated cells in each sample was estimated by amplification of reference gene primers within the assay. To quantify the absolute abundance of each unique TCRbeta CDR3 rearrangement, sequence reads were collapsed and filtered. Productive Simpson clonality was computed per sample as the square root of Simpson's diversity index over productive rearrangements. TCRdb took over this immuneACCESS table, retaining in-frame rearrangements with V and J assigned. Such tables are incomplete; in checked studies, under half of the missing clones stem from an unresolved V gene, and the remainder is unexplained. V and J calls and clone size come straight from that table; D and trimming were deduced from the DNA. The sample table holds 90,000 to 110,000 clones, of which 75% to 90% were seen once. 15% to 20% of the sample goes to the ten largest clones.

On the study overall, not on this receptor specifically: The quantity of clinical and demographic metadata differed by source and by participant and was supplied without curation.

A note on this clone: This receptor's antigen is unknown. Base-call qualities are not available, and no considerably larger clone is one nucleotide away.

Sequencing was performed on peripheral blood. The source is a woman aged 60-70 years with acute or convalescent COVID-19.

The CDR3 sequence is CASSLGKGTSSYEQYF. The bases read TGTGCCAGCAGTTTAGGGAAGGGGACATCCTCCTACGAGCAGTACTTC. The chain is encoded by TRBV28 joined to TRBJ2-7, with a weak D call of TRBD1 (6 bases match). Including the terminal cysteine and phenylalanine, the CDR3 comprises 16 residues. Only the CDR3 region is kept as DNA, spanning 48 bases read in frame from base 1. In the germline V gene, CDR1 corresponds to MDHEN and CDR2 to SYDVKM. V is reduced by 2 bases and J by 0 bases, leaving a spacing of 14 bases between them.